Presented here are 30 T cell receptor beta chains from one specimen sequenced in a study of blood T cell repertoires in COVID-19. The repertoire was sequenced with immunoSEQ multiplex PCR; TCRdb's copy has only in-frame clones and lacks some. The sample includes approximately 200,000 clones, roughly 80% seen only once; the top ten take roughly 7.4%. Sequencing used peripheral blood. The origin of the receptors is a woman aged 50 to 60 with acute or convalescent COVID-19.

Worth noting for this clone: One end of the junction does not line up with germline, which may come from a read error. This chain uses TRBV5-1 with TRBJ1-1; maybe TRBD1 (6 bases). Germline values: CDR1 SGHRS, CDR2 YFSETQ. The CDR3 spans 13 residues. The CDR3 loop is CAGRQEPTTEAFF. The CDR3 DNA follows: TGCGCCGGCAGACAGGAACCGACCACTGAAGCTTTCTTT.

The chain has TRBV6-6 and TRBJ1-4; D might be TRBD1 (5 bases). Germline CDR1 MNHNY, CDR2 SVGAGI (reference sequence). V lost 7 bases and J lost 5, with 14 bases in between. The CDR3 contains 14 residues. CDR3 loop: CASTFGGMNEKLFF. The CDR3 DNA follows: TGTGCCAGCACCTTCGGGGGGATGAATGAAAAACTGTTTTTT.

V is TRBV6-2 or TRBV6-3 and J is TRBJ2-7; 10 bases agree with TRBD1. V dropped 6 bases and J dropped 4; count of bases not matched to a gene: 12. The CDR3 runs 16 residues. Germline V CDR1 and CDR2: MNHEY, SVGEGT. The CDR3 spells CASSRIRQGAGYEQYF. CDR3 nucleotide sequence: TGTGCCAGCAGCCGGATACGACAGGGGGCTGGGTACGAGCAGTACTTC.

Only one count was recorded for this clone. Here the CDR3 DNA reads TGTGCCAGCAGCTGGGGACACTCCTATGAGCAGTTCTTC. Translation: CASSWGHSYEQFF. The chain couples TRBV7-3 to TRBJ2-1, with a weak D call TRBD1 (6 bases). The CDR3 consists of 13 residues. The germline gives CDR1 SGHTA, CDR2 FQGTGA. V lost 4 bases and J lost 8, with 12 bases in between.

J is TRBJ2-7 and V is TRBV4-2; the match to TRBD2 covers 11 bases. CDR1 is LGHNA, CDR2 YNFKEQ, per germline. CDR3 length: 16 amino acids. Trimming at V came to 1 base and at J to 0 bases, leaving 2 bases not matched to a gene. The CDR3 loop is CASSQASGGTSYEQYF. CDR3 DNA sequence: TGTGCCAGCAGCCAAGCTAGCGGGGGGACCTCCTACGAGCAGTACTTC.

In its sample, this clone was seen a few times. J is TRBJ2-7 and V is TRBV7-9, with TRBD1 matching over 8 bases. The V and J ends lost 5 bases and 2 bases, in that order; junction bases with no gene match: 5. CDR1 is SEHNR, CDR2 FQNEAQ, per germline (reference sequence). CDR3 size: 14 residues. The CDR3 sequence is CASSPDRATYEQYF. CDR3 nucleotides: TGTGCCAGCAGCCCGGACAGGGCAACCTACGAGCAGTACTTC.

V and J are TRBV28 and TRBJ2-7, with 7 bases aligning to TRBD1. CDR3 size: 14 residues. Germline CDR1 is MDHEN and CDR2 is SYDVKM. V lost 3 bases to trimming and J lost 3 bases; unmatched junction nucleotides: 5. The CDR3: CASSLRGTDYEQYF. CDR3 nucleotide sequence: TGTGCCAGCAGTTTGAGAGGGACAGACTACGAGCAGTACTTC.

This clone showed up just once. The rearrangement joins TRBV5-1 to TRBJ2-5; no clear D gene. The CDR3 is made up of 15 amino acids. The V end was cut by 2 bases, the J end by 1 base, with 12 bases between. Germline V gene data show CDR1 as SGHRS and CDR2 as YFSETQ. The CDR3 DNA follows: TGCGCCAGCAGCTTAAACCCCGGCGGCCAAGAGACCCAGTACTTC. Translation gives CASSLNPGGQETQYF.

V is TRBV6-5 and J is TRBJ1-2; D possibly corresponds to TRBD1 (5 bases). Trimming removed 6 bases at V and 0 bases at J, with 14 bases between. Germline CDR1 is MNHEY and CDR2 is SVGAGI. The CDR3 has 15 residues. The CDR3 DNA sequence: TGTGCCAGCAGGTCAAGACAGTTTACTAACTATGGCTACACCTTC. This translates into CASRSRQFTNYGYTF.

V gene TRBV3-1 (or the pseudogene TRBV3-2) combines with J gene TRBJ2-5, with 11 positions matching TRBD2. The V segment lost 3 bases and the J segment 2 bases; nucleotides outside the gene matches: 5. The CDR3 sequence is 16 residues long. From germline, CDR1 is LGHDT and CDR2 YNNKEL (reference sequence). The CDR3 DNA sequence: TGTGCCAGCAGCCACTTGGGACTAGCGGAGCAAGAGACCCAGTACTTC. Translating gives CASSHLGLAEQETQYF.

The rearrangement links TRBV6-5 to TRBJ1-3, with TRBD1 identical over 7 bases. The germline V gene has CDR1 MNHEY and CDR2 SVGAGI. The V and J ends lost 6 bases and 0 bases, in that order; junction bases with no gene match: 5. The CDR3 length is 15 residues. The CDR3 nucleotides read TGTGCCAGCAGCGACAGGGCGCACTCTGGAAACACCATATATTTT. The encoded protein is CASSDRAHSGNTIYF.

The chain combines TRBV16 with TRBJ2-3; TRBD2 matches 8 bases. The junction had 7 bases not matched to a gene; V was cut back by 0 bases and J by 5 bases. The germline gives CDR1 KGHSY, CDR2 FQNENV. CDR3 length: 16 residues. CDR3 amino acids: CASSQSAGTSKDTQYF. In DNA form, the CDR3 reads TGTGCCAGCAGCCAATCCGCCGGGACTAGTAAAGATACGCAGTATTTT.

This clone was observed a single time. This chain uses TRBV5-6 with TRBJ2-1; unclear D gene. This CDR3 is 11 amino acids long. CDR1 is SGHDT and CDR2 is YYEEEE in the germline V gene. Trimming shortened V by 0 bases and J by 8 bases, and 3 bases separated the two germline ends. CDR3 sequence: CASSLAYEQFF. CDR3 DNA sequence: TGTGCCAGCAGCTTGGCGTATGAGCAGTTCTTC.

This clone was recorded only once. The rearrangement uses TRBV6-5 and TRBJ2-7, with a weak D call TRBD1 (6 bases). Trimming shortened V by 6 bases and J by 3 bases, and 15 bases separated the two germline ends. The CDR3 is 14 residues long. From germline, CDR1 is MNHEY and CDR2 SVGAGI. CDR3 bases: TGTGCCAGCAGCCCGACCCTGACAGGCTACGAGCAGTACTTC. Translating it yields CASSPTLTGYEQYF.

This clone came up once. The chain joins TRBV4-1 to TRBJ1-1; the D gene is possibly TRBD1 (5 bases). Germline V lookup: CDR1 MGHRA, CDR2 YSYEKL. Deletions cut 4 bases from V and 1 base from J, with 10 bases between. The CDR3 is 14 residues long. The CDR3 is CASSRVGGNTEAFF. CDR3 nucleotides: TGCGCCAGCAGCCGGGTCGGGGGGAACACTGAAGCTTTCTTT.

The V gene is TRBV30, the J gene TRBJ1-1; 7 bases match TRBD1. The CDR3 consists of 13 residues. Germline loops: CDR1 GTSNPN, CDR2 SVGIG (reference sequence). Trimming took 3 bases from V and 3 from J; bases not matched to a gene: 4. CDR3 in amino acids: CAWSDRDDTEAFF. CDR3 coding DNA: TGTGCCTGGAGCGACAGGGATGACACTGAAGCTTTCTTT.

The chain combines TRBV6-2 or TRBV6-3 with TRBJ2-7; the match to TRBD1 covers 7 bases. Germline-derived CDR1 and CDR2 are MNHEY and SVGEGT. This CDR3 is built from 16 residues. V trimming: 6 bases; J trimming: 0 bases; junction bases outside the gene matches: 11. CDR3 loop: CASSPTRQGDSYEQYF. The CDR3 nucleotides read TGTGCCAGCAGCCCTACCCGACAGGGAGACTCCTACGAGCAGTACTTC.

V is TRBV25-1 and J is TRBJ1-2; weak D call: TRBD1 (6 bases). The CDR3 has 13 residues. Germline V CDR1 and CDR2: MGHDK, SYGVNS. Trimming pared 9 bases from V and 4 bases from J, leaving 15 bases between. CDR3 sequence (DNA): TGTGCCAGTTCAGCAGGGGTCCTCTATGGCTACACCTTC. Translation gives CASSAGVLYGYTF.

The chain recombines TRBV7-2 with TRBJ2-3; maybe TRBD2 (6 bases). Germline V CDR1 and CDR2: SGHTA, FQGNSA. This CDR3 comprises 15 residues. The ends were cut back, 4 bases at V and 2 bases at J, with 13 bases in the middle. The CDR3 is CASSSGTVYTDTQYF. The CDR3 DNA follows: TGTGCCAGCAGCTCCGGGACTGTCTACACAGATACGCAGTATTTT.

This CDR3 reads CASSSGQGQEETQYF. The DNA of the CDR3 is TGTGCCAGCAGCTCCGGACAGGGGCAAGAAGAGACCCAGTACTTC. This rearrangement joins TRBV11-3 to TRBJ2-5; 9 positions agree with TRBD1. Trimming at V came to 4 bases and at J to 3 bases, leaving 6 bases not matched to a gene. The CDR3 is 15 amino acids. The germline CDR1 and CDR2 sequences are SGHNT and YENEEA.

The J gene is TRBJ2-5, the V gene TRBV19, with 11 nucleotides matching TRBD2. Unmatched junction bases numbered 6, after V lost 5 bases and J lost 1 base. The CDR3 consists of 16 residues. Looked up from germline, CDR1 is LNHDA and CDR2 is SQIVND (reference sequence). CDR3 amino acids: CASSVGLAGFQETQYF. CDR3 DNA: TGTGCCAGTAGTGTCGGACTAGCGGGTTTCCAAGAGACCCAGTACTTC. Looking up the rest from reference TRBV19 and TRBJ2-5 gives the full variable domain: DGGITQSPKYLFRKEGQNVTLSCEQNLNHDAMYWYRQDPGQGLRLIYYSQIVNDFQKGDIAEGYSVSREKKESFPLTVTSAQKNPTAFYLCASSVGLAGFQETQYFGPGTRLLVL.

CDR3 bases: TGTGCCAGCACCGGGACTCAAGAGACCCAGTACTTC. This codes for CASTGTQETQYF. V gene TRBV7-9 combines with J gene TRBJ2-5; TRBD2 is a possible D gene (6 bases). Germline loops: CDR1 SEHNR, CDR2 FQNEAQ (reference sequence). V lost 7 bases and J 2 bases, leaving 8 bases between the germline ends. The CDR3 covers 12 residues.

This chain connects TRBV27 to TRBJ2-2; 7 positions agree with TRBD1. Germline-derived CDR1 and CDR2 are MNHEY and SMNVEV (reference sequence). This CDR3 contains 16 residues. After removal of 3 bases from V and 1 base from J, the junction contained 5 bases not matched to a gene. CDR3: CASSFQGVWNTGELFF. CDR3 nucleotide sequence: TGTGCCAGCAGTTTCCAGGGGGTATGGAACACCGGGGAGCTGTTTTTT.

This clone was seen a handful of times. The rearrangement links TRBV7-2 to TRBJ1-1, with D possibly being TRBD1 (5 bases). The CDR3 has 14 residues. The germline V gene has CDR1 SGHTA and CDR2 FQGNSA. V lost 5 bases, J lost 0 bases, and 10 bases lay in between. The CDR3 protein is CASSPGNLNTEAFF. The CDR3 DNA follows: TGTGCCAGCAGCCCAGGGAATTTGAACACTGAAGCTTTCTTT.

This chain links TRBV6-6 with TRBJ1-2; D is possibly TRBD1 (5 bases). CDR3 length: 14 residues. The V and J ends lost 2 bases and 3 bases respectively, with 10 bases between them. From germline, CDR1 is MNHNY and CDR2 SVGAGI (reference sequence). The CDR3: CASSYEQAYYGYTF. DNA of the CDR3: TGTGCCAGCAGTTACGAACAGGCGTACTATGGCTACACCTTC.

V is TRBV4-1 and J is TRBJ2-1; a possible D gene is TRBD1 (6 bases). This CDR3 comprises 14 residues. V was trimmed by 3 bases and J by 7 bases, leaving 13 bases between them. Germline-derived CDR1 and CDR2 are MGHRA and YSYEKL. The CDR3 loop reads CASSQDSQGNEQFF. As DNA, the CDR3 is TGCGCCAGCAGCCAGGATTCACAGGGAAATGAGCAGTTCTTC.

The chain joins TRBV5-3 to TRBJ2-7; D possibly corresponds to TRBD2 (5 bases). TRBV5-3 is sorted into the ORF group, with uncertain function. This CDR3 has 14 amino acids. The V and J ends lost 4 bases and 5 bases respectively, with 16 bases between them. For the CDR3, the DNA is TGTGCCAGAAGCCCAGGACTGTTCGGCCACGAGCAGTACTTC. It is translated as CARSPGLFGHEQYF.

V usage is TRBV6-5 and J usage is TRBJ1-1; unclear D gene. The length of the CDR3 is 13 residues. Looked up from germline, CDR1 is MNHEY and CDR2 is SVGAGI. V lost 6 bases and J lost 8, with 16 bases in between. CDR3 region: CASSQLGRREAFF. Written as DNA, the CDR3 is TGTGCCAGCAGCCAACTCGGGAGGCGGGAAGCTTTCTTT.

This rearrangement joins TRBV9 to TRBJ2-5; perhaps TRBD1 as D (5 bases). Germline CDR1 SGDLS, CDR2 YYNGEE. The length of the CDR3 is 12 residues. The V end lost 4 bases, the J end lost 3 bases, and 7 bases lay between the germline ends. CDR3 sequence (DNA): TGTGCCAGCAGCTTCAGGGAAGAGACCCAGTACTTC. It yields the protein CASSFREETQYF. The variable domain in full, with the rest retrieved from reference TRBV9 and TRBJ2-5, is DSGVTQTPKHLITATGQRVTLRCSPRSGDLSVYWYQQSLDQGLQFLIQYYNGEERAKGNILERFSAQQFPDLHSELNLSSLELGDSALYFCASSFREETQYFGPGTRLLVL.

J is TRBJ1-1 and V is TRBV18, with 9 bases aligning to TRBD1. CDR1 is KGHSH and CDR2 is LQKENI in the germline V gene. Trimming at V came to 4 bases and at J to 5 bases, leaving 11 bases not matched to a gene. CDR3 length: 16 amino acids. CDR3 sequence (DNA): TGTGCCAGCTCACAAGCCCGACAGGGGGTGGGAACTGAAGCTTTCTTT. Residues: CASSQARQGVGTEAFF.